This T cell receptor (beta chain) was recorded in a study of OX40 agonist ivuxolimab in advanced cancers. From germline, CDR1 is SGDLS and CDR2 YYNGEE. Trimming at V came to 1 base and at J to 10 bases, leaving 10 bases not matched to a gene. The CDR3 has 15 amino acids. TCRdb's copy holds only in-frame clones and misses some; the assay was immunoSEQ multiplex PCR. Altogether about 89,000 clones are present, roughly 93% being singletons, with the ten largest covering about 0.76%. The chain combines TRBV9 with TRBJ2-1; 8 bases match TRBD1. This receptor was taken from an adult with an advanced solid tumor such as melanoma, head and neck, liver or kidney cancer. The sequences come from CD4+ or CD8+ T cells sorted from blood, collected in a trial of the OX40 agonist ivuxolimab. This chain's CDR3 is CASSVTGQGAGEQFF. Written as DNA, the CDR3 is TGTGCCAGCAGCGTAACAGGGCAGGGGGCCGGCGAGCAGTTCTTC.